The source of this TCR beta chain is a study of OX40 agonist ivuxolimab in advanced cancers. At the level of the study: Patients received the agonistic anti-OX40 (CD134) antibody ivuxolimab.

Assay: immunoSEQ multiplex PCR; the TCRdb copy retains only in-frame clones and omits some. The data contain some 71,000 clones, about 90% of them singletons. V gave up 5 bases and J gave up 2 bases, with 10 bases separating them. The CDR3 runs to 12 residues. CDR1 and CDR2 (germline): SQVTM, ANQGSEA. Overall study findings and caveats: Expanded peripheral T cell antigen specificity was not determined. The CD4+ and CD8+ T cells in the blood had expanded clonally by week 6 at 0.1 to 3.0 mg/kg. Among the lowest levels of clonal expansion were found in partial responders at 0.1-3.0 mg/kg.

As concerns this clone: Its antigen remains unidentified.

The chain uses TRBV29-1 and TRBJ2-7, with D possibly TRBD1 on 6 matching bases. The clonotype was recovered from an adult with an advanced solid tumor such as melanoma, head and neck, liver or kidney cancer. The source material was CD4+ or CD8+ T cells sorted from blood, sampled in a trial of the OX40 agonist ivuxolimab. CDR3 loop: CSVLDSAYEQYF. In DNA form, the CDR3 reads TGCAGCGTTTTGGACAGTGCCTACGAGCAGTACTTC.